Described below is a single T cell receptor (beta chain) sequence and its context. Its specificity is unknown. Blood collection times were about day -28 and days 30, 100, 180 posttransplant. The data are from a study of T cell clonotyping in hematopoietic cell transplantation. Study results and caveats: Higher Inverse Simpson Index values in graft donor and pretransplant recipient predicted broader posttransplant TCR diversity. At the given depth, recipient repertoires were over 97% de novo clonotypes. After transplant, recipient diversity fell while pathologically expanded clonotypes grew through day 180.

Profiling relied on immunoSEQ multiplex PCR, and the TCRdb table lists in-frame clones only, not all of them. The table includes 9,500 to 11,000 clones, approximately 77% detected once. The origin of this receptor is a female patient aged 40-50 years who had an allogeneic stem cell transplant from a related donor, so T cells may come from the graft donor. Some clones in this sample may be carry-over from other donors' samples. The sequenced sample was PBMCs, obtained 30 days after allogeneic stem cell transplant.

The CDR3 protein is CASSKFTIGQSVYGYTF. Written as DNA, the CDR3 is TGTGCCAGCAGCAAATTTACCATAGGGCAGTCAGTTTATGGCTACACCTTC. The rearrangement uses TRBV21-1 and TRBJ1-2. TRBV21-1 is described as a pseudogene. The CDR3 runs to 17 residues.